Sequencing of this T cell receptor (beta chain) was carried out in a study of early T cells in non-severe SARS-CoV-2 infection. Background on the study: Bulk RNA from unsorted whole blood was sequenced; chains were unpaired.

Unique molecular identifiers were affixed to single, distinct cDNA molecules. TCRdb recomputed calls from the 5' RACE reads with MiXCR, one row per CDR3 protein. The table includes fewer than 55,000 distinct CDR3 sequences, nearly 7.5% detected once. The CDR3 is 13 amino acids. Germline lookup yields CDR1 ENHRY and CDR2 SYGVKD. Trimming stripped 6 bases from V and 2 bases from J, with 10 bases between. Overall study results and limits: Clonotype matching in VDJdb favored anti-spike CD8 responses and did not capture private and CD4 specificities.

As regards this clonotype: What it binds is unknown.

Specimen: whole blood. This clonotype originated in an adult who was a healthcare worker with PCR-confirmed SARS-CoV-2 infection or an uninfected control (not recorded which). The gene calls are TRBV10-3 and TRBJ2-5, with D maybe TRBD1 (6 bases). As DNA, the CDR3 is TGTGCCATCAGCACAGGGTCACAAGAGACCCAGTACTTC. Amino acid sequence: CAISTGSQETQYF.